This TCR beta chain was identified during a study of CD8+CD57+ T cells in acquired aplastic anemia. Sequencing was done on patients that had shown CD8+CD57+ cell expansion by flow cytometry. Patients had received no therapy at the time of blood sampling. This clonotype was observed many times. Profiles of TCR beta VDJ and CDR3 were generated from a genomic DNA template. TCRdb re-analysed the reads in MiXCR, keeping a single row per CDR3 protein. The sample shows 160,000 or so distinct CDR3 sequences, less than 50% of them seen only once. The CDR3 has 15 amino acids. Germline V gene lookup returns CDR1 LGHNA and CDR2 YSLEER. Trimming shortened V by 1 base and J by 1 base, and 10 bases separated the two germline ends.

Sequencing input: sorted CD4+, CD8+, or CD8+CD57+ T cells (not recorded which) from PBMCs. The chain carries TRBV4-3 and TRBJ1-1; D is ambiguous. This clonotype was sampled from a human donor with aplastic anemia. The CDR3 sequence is CASSQGTTGNTEAFF. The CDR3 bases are TGCGCCAGCAGCCAAGGGACCACGGGGAACACTGAAGCTTTCTTT.